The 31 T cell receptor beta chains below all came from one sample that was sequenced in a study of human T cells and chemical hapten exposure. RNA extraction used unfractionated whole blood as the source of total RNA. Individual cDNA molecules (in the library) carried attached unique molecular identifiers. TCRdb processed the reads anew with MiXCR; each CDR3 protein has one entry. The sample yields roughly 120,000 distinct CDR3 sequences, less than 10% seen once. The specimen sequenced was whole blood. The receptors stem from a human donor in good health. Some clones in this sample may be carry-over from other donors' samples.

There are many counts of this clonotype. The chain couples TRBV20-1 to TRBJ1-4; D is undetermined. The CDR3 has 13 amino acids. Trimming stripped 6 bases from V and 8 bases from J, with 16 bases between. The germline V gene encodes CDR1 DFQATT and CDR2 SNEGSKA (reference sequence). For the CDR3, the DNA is TGCAGTGCGAGGAAAGGGATAGGGGAAAAACTGTTTTTT. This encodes CSARKGIGEKLFF.

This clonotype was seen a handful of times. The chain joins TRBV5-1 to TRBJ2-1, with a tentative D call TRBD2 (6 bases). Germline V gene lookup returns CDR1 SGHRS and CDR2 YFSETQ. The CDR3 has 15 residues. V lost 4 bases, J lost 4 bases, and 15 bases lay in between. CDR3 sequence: CASSPEGLAYNEQFF. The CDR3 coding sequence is TGCGCCAGCAGCCCTGAGGGACTGGCTTACAATGAGCAGTTCTTC.

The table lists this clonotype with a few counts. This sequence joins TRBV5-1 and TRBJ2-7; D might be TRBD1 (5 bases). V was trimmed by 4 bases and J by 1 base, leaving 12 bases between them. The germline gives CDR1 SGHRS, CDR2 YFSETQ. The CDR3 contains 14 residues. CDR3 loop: CASSPDRPSYEQYF. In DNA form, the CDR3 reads TGCGCCAGCAGCCCAGACAGACCTTCCTACGAGCAGTACTTC.

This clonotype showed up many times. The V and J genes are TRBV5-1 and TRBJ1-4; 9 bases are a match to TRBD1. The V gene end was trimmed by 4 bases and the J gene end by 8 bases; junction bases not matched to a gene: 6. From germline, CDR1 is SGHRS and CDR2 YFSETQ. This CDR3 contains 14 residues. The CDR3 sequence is CASSLDRGGEKLFF. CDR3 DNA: TGCGCCAGCAGCCTGGACAGGGGTGGGGAAAAACTGTTTTTT.

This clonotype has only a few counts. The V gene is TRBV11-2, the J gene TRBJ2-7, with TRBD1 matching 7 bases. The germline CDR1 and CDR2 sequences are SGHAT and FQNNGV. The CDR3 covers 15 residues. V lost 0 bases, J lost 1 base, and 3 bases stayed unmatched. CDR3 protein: CASSLEQGLSYEQYF. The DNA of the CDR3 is TGTGCCAGCAGCTTAGAACAGGGGTTGTCCTACGAGCAGTACTTC.

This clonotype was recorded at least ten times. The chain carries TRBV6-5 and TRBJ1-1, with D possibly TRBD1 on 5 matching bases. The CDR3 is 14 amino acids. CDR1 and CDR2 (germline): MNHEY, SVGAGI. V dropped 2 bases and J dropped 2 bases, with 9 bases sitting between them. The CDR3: CASSYGAFNTEAFF. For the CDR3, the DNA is TGTGCCAGCAGTTACGGGGCATTTAACACTGAAGCTTTCTTT.

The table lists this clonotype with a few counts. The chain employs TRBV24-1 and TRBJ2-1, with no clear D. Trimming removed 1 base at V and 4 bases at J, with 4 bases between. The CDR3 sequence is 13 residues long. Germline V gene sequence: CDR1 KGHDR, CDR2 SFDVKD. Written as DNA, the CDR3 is TGTGCCACCAGTGATTTAGGTTACAATGAGCAGTTCTTC. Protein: CATSDLGYNEQFF.

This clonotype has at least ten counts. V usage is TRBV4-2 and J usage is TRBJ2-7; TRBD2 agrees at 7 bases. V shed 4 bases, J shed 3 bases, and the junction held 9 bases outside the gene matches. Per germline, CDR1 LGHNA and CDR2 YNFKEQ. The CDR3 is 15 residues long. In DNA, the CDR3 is TGTGCCAGCAGCCCAAGGCTAGCGGAGAGCTACGAGCAGTACTTC. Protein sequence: CASSPRLAESYEQYF.

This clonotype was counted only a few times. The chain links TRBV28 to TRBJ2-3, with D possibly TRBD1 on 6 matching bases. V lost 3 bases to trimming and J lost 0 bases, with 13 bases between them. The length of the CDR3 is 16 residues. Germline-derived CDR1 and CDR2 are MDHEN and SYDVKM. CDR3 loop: CASSFQGIPSTDTQYF. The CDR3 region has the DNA TGTGCCAGCAGTTTTCAGGGGATTCCTAGCACAGATACGCAGTATTTT. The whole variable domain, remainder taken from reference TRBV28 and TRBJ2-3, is DVKVTQSSRYLVKRTGEKVFLECVQDMDHENMFWYRQDPGLGLRLIYFSYDVKMKEKGDIPEGYSVSREKKERFSLILESASTNQTSMYLCASSFQGIPSTDTQYFGPGTRLTVL.

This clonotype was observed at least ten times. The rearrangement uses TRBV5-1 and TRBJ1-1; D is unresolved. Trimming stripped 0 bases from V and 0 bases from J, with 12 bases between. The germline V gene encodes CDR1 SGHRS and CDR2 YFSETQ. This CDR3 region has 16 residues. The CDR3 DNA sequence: TGCGCCAGCAGCTTGGAACGGGTAGGGATGAACACTGAAGCTTTCTTT. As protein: CASSLERVGMNTEAFF.

The CDR3 DNA is TGCGCCAGCAGATTTGTCCGGGACAGCCTTCGTCCTGACTATGGCTACACCTTC. Translated, it gives CASRFVRDSLRPDYGYTF. V gene TRBV5-1 combines with J gene TRBJ1-2; 7 nucleotides line up with TRBD1. There are 18 residues in the CDR3. Germline assignment: CDR1 SGHRS and CDR2 YFSETQ. The V and J ends lost 5 bases and 3 bases, in that order; junction bases with no gene match: 19.

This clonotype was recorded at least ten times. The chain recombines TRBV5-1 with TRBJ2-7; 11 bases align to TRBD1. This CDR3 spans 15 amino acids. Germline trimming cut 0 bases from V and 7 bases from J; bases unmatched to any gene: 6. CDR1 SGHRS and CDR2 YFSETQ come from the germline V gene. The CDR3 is CASSLEGQGAREQYF. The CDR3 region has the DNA TGCGCCAGCAGCTTGGAAGGACAGGGGGCGCGTGAGCAGTACTTC.

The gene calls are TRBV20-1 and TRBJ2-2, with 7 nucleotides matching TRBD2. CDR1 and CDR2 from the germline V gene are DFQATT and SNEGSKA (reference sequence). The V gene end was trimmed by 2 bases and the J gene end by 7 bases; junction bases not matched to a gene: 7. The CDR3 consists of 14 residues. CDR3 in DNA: TGCAGTGCTAGAAAGCGGGGTAGCGGCGGGGAGCTGTTTTTT. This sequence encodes CSARKRGSGGELFF.

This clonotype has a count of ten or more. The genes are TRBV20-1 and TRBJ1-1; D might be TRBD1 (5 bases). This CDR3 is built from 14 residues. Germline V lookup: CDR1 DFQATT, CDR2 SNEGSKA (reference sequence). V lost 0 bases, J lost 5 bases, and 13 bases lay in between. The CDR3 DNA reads TGCAGTGCTAGAGATAGCGGGGGGAGAACTGAAGCTTTCTTT. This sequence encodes CSARDSGGRTEAFF.

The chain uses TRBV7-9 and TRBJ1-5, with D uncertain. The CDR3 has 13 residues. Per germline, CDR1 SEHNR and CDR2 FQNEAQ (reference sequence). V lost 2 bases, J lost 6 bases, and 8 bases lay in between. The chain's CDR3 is CASSLTGSQPQHF. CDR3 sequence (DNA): TGTGCCAGCAGCTTAACGGGGAGTCAGCCCCAGCATTTT.

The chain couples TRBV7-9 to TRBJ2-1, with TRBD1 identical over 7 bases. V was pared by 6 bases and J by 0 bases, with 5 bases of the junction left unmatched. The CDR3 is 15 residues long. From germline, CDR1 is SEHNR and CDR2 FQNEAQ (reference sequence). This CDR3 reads CASRDRQSSYNEQFF. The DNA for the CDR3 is TGTGCCAGCAGGGACAGGCAGAGCTCCTACAATGAGCAGTTCTTC.

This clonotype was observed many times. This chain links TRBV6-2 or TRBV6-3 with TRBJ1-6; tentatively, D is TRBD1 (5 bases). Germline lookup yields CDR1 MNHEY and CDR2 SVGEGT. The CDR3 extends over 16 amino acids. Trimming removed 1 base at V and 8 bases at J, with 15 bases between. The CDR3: CASSYFYTGPYSPLHF. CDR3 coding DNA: TGTGCCAGCAGTTACTTCTACACAGGACCTTATTCACCCCTCCACTTT.

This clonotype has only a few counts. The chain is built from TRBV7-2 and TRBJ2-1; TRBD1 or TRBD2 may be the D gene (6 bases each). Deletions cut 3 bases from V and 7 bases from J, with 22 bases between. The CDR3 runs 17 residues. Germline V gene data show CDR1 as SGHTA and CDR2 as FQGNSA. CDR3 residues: CASSLDRGPATKNEQFF. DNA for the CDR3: TGTGCCAGCAGCTTGGACCGGGGGCCCGCAACCAAAAATGAGCAGTTCTTC.

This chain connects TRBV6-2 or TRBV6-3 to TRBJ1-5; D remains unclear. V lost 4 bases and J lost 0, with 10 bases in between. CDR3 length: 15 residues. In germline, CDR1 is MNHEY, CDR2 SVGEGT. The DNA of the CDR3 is TGTGCCAGCAGTTTCGGACGGCATAGCAATCAGCCCCAGCATTTT. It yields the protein CASSFGRHSNQPQHF.

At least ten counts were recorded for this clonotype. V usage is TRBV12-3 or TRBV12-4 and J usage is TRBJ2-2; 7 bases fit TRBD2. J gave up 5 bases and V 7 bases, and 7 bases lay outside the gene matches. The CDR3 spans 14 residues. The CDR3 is CASIAGVQTGELFF. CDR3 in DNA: TGTGCCAGCATTGCGGGAGTTCAAACCGGGGAGCTGTTTTTT.

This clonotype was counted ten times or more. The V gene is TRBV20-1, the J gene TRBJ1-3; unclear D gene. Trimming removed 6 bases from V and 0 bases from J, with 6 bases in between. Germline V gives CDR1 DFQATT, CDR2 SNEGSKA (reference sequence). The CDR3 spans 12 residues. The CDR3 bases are TGCAGTGCGGCAGACTCTGGAAACACCATATATTTT. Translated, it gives CSAADSGNTIYF.

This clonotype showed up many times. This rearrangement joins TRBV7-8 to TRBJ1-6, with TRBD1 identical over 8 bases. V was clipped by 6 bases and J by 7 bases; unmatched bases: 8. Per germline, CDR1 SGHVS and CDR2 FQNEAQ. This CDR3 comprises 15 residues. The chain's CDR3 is CASRSDRAGNSPLHF. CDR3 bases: TGTGCCAGCAGATCGGACAGGGCTGGGAATTCACCCCTCCACTTT.

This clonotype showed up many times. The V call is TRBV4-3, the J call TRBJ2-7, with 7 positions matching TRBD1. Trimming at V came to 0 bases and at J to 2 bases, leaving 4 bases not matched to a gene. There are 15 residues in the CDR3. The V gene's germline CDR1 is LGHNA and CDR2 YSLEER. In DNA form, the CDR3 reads TGCGCCAGCAGCCAAGATTCCAGGGGGACCTACGAGCAGTACTTC. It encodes CASSQDSRGTYEQYF.

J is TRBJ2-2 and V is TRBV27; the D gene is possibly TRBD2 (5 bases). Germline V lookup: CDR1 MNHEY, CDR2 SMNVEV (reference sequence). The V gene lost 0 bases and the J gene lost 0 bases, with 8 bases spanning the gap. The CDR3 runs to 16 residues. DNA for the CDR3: TGTGCCAGCAGTTTATCTCCCGGGGCGAACACCGGGGAGCTGTTTTTT. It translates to CASSLSPGANTGELFF.

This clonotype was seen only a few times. The CDR3 reads CASSMQGATEKLFF. In nucleotides, the CDR3 is TGTGCCAGCAGCATGCAGGGGGCTACGGAAAAACTGTTTTTT. This sequence joins TRBV5-4 and TRBJ1-4; TRBD1 matches 8 bases. This CDR3 is 14 amino acids long. The V segment lost 4 bases and the J segment 8 bases; nucleotides outside the gene matches: 7. Germline CDR1 SGHNT, CDR2 YYREEE (reference sequence).

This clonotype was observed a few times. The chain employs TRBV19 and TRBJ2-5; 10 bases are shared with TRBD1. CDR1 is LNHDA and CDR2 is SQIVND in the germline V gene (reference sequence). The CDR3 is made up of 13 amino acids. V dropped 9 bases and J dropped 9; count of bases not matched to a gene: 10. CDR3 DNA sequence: TGTGCCAGCCGGGACAGGGGATCCGGGGCCCAGTACTTC. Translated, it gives CASRDRGSGAQYF.

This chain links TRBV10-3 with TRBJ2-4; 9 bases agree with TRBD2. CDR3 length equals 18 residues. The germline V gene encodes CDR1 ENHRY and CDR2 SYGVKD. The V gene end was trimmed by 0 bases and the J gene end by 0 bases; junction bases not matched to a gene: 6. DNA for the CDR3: TGTGCCATCAGTGAGTCGACGCGGGAGGGCCTAGCCAAAAACATTCAGTACTTC. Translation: CAISESTREGLAKNIQYF.

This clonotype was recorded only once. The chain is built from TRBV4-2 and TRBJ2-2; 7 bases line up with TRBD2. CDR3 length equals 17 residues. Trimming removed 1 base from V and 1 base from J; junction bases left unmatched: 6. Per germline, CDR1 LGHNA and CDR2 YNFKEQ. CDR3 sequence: CASSQGGGTENTGELFF. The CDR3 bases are TGTGCCAGCAGCCAAGGGGGGGGGACTGAGAACACCGGGGAGCTGTTTTTT.

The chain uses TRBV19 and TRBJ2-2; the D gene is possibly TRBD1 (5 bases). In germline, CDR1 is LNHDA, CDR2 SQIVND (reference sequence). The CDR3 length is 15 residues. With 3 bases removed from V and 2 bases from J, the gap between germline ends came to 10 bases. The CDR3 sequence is CASSMNQGNTGELFF. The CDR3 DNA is TGTGCCAGTAGTATGAATCAGGGAAACACCGGGGAGCTGTTTTTT.

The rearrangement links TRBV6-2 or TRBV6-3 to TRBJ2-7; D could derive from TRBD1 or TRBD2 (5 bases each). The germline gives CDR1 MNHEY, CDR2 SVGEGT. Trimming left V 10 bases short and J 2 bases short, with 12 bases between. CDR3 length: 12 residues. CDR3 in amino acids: CATRDRAYEQYF. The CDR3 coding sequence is TGTGCCACCCGGGACCGCGCCTACGAGCAGTACTTC.

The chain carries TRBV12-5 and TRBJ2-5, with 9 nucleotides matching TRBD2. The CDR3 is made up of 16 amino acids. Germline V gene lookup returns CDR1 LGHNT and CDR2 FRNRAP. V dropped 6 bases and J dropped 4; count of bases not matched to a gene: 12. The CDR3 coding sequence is TGTGCTAGTGGCCCTACTAGCGGGTGGATGAGAGAGACCCAGTACTTC. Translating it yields CASGPTSGWMRETQYF.